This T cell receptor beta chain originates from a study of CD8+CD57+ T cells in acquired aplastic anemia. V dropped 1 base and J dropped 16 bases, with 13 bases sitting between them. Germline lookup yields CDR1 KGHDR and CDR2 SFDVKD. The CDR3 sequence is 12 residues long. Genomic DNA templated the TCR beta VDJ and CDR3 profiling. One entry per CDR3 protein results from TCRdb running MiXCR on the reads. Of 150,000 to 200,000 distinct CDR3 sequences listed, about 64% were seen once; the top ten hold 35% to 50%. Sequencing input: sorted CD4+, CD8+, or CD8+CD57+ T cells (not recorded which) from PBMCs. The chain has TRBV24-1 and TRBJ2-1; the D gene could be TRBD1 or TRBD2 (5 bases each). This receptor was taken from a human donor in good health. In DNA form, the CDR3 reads TGTGCCACCAGTGATTTAAGGGGAGCTATATTCTTC. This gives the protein CATSDLRGAIFF.